These 15 T cell receptor beta chains came from one sample sequenced in a study of cytomegalovirus exposure and HLA in healthy donors. PCR primers comprised 60 Vbeta and 13 Jbeta primers. Profiling relied on immunoSEQ multiplex PCR, and the TCRdb table lists in-frame clones only, not all of them. The repertoire consists of 120,000 or so clones, with 15% to 20% occurring once and the leading ten covering about 2.6%. The sample was PBMCs. All receptors come from a female donor in good health and CMV-seropositive.

In this sample, this clone turned up a few times. The chain is built from TRBV28 and TRBJ1-2, with 7 bases aligning to TRBD1. Germline CDR1 MDHEN, CDR2 SYDVKM. The CDR3 covers 15 residues. Trimming cost V 6 bases and J 8 bases; bases outside gene matches: 15. The CDR3 loop reads CASRIGGDRARGYTF. CDR3 DNA sequence: TGTGCCAGCAGAATCGGGGGAGACAGGGCTAGGGGCTACACCTTC.

The V gene is TRBV18, the J gene TRBJ1-2; no definite D call. Trimming shortened V by 6 bases and J by 4 bases, and 18 bases separated the two germline ends. CDR1 is KGHSH and CDR2 is LQKENI in the germline V gene. The CDR3 is made up of 15 amino acids. The CDR3 is CASSPGSPDLYGYTF. CDR3 DNA sequence: TGTGCCAGCTCCCCCGGGTCTCCAGACCTCTATGGCTACACCTTC.

This clone has just a few counts. The chain has TRBV28 and TRBJ2-3; 10 positions agree with TRBD2. With V trimmed by 8 bases and J by 2 bases, 13 bases remained unmatched. This CDR3 contains 17 residues. The germline CDR1 and CDR2 sequences are MDHEN and SYDVKM. The CDR3 DNA follows: TGTGCCAGCCTGCAATGGGGACTAGCGAGTTCCACAGATACGCAGTATTTT. Its protein product is CASLQWGLASSTDTQYF.

The chain has TRBV5-6 and TRBJ1-2, with TRBD1 identical over 9 bases. The CDR3 loop spans 19 amino acids. V dropped 4 bases and J dropped 4; count of bases not matched to a gene: 20. Germline-derived CDR1 and CDR2 are SGHDT and YYEEEE. CDR3 bases: TGTGCCAGCAGCGAAGCGATCCGGGACTGGGGACAGGGTGCCTATGGCTACACCTTC. Protein product: CASSEAIRDWGQGAYGYTF.

J is TRBJ2-3 and V is TRBV18, with 7 bases identical to TRBD1. CDR3 length: 18 residues. CDR1 is KGHSH, CDR2 LQKENI, per germline. Unmatched junction bases numbered 12, after V lost 3 bases and J lost 0 bases. CDR3 coding DNA: TGTGCCAGCTCACCGAACTCATTGACAGGGCTAAGCACAGATACGCAGTATTTT. Its translation: CASSPNSLTGLSTDTQYF.

This clone was seen a handful of times. The V and J genes are TRBV21-1 and TRBJ2-7; the DNA was not compared with TRBD2, the D call given in the table. TRBV21-1 is an annotated pseudogene. This CDR3 region has 15 residues. CDR3 nucleotide sequence: TGTGCCAGCAGCAATGGAGCGGGAGTACTCTACGAGCAGTACTTC. Residues: CASSNGAGVLYEQYF.

This chain uses TRBV6-4 with TRBJ2-3; 12 nucleotides align to TRBD2. This CDR3 is 15 amino acids long. V was pared by 2 bases and J by 9 bases, with 6 bases of the junction left unmatched. CDR1 and CDR2 from the germline V gene are MRHNA and SNTAGT. CDR3 DNA sequence: TGTGCCAGCAGTGACAAGACTAGCGGGAGTGCCACGCAGTATTTT. This gives the protein CASSDKTSGSATQYF.

The chain joins TRBV27 to TRBJ1-6; weak D call: TRBD1 (5 bases). The CDR3 is 15 amino acids. From germline, CDR1 is MNHEY and CDR2 SMNVEV (reference sequence). Trimming shortened V by 6 bases and J by 1 base, and 10 bases separated the two germline ends. The CDR3 here is CASRGQGSYNSPLHF. The CDR3 DNA sequence: TGTGCCAGCAGGGGTCAGGGATCCTATAATTCACCCCTCCACTTT.

The chain carries TRBV5-5 and TRBJ1-4; D possibly corresponds to TRBD1 (6 bases). V lost 3 bases and J 0 bases, leaving 15 bases between the germline ends. CDR3 length equals 17 residues. In germline, CDR1 is SGHKS, CDR2 YYEKEE (reference sequence). CDR3 bases: TGTGCCAGCAGCTCACAGGGAGTCAGGACAACTAATGAAAAACTGTTTTTT. This codes for CASSSQGVRTTNEKLFF. The entire variable domain, with the rest obtained from reference TRBV5-5 and TRBJ1-4, is as follows: DAGVTQSPTHLIKTRGQQVTLRCSPISGHKSVSWYQQVLGQGPQFIFQYYEKEERGRGNFPDRFSARQFPNYSSELNVNALLLGDSALYLCASSSQGVRTTNEKLFFGSGTQLSVL.

This chain connects TRBV10-3 to TRBJ2-7, with D possibly matching TRBD1 (6 bases). This CDR3 is built from 14 residues. V shed 8 bases and J shed 2 bases, with 16 bases lying between them. Germline CDR1 ENHRY, CDR2 SYGVKD. CDR3 DNA sequence: TGTGCCATCGGGAATCAGGGGCCTACCTACGAGCAGTACTTC. This gives the protein CAIGNQGPTYEQYF.

This clone was recorded a few times. J is TRBJ1-2 and V is TRBV30; D is undetermined. The CDR3 runs 15 residues. Germline V gives CDR1 GTSNPN, CDR2 SVGIG (reference sequence). V shed 2 bases and J shed 4 bases, with 17 bases lying between them. The CDR3 sequence: CAWSFREKSTYGYTF. CDR3 nucleotides: TGTGCCTGGAGTTTCCGGGAAAAATCTACCTATGGCTACACCTTC.

This chain links TRBV6-6 with TRBJ2-7; 13 bases map to TRBD2. The length of the CDR3 is 15 residues. Germline CDR1 reads MNHNY; CDR2 reads SVGAGI (reference sequence). The V and J ends lost 5 bases and 1 base, in that order; junction bases with no gene match: 2. The CDR3 is CASSPGLAGSYEQYF. The CDR3 region has the DNA TGTGCCAGCAGTCCGGGACTAGCGGGATCCTACGAGCAGTACTTC.

The CDR3 sequence: CASSLDPAGGAYGYTF. Here the CDR3 DNA reads TGCGCCAGCAGCTTGGACCCGGCGGGGGGGGCCTATGGCTACACCTTC. This chain joins TRBV5-1 and TRBJ1-2; possible D gene TRBD1, 6 bases. Germline lookup yields CDR1 SGHRS and CDR2 YFSETQ. The CDR3 sequence is 16 residues long. The ends were cut back, 0 bases at V and 4 bases at J, with 16 bases in the middle.

In this sample, this clone turned up a few times. The chain joins TRBV10-1 to TRBJ1-5, with 7 positions matching TRBD1. In germline, CDR1 is WNHNN, CDR2 SYGVQD (reference sequence). This CDR3 region has 17 residues. V shed 8 bases and J 1 base; nucleotides not matched to a gene: 14. The CDR3 DNA reads TGCGCCAGCCTACCCTCTGGGACAGAGGTCAGCAATCAGCCCCAGCATTTT. Protein: CASLPSGTEVSNQPQHF.

This clone showed up just a few times. J is TRBJ1-1 and V is TRBV7-3; the D is unclear. The V gene lost 4 bases and the J gene lost 5 bases, with 11 bases spanning the gap. The CDR3 covers 13 residues. Germline CDR1 SGHTA, CDR2 FQGTGA. CDR3: CASSSQLGTEAFF. CDR3 DNA sequence: TGTGCCAGCAGCTCTCAACTAGGTACTGAAGCTTTCTTT.